This T cell receptor (beta chain) was captured by sequencing in a study of T-cell reconstitution after alpha-beta-depleted transplantation in children. Regarding the study as a whole: After one year, T-cell counts and TCRbeta diversity mostly came from new T cells.

This clonotype showed up just a few times. Antigen unknown. Researchers prepared the TCRbeta library using unique molecular identifiers, the study reports. TCRdb re-called the PCR reads through MiXCR, storing one row per CDR3 protein. The sample lists 200,000 to 250,000 distinct CDR3 sequences, 8.4% occurring once. Sequenced here: PBMCs, mostly from graft donor cells, sampled 360 days after TCRalphabeta/CD19-depleted stem cell transplant. This clonotype was obtained from a male patient between 2 and 9 years old who had a stem cell transplant for acute myeloid leukemia, so the T cells may come from the graft donor.

Written as DNA, the CDR3 is TGCAGTGCCCGAAGGTCAGACGGACCCTATGGCTACACCTTC. Its translation is CSARRSDGPYGYTF. The genes are TRBV20-1 and TRBJ1-2; no clear D gene. This CDR3 spans 14 amino acids. V gave up 6 bases and J gave up 4 bases, with 18 bases separating them. CDR1 DFQATT and CDR2 SNEGSKA come from the germline V gene (reference sequence).